This T cell receptor (beta chain) was recorded in a study of a mutant IDH1 vaccine in newly diagnosed glioma. In the case of this clone: What it binds is not known.

Profiling relied on immunoSEQ multiplex PCR, and the TCRdb table lists in-frame clones only, not all of them. The table shows about 50,000 clones, with over 60% occurring only once. Time point: week 47, end of study. It was 300 ug of mutant IDH1 20-mer peptide that made up each vaccine dose, given with topical imiquimod. The donors had new WHO grade 3 or 4 astrocytomas; these were IDH1-mutant and ATRX-lost. This CDR3 spans 18 amino acids. The germline V and J ends were trimmed by 1 base and 0 bases, with 18 bases remaining between them. Germline values: CDR1 SGHVS, CDR2 FQNEAQ. This clonotype originated in a woman aged 40-49 years with glioma. Some clones in this sample may be carry-over from other donors' samples. Material: PBMCs, obtained from a glioma patient whose treatment included an IDH1 peptide vaccine. The chain carries TRBV7-8 and TRBJ1-2; D may be TRBD1 (6 bases). The CDR3 DNA reads TGTGCCAGCAGCTTAGGGGGGGCCAGGGGAACGGCTAACTATGGCTACACCTTC. Protein sequence: CASSLGGARGTANYGYTF.